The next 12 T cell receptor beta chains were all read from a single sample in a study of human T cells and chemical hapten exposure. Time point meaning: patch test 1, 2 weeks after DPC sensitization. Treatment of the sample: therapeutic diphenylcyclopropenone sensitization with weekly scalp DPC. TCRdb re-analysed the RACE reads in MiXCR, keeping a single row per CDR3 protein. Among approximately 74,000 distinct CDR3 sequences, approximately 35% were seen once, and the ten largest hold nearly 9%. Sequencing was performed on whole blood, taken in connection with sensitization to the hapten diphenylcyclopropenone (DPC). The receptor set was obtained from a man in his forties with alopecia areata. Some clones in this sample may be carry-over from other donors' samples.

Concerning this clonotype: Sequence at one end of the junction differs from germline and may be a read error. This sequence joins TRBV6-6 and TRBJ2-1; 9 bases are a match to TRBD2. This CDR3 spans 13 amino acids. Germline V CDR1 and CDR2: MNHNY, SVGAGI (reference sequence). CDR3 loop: CASSYSLGSGRGF. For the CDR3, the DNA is TGTGCCAGCAGTTACTCGTTAGGTAGCGGGAGAGGCTTC.

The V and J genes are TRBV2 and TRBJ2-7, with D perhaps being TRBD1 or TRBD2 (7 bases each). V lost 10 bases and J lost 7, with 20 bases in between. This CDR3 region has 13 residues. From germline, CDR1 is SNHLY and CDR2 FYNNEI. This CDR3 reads CATRPGRGGEQYF. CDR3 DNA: TGTGCCACCCGTCCGGGCAGGGGGGGGGAGCAGTACTTC.

CDR3 sequence: CASSQDERAQYF. The CDR3 DNA sequence: TGTGCCAGCAGCCAAGATGAAAGGGCGCAGTATTTT. This chain uses TRBV3-1 with TRBJ2-3; no clear D. The CDR3 runs 12 residues. Deletions cut 0 bases from V and 10 bases from J, with 8 bases between. Per the germline V gene, CDR1 is LGHDT and CDR2 is YNNKEL (reference sequence).

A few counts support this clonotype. CDR3 amino acids: CASSQTPSGMYEQYF. CDR3 nucleotides: TGCGCCAGCAGCCAAACCCCTAGCGGGATGTACGAGCAGTACTTC. The chain is built from TRBV4-3 and TRBJ2-7; 9 bases agree with TRBD2. Germline V lookup: CDR1 LGHNA, CDR2 YSLEER. CDR3 length: 15 amino acids. The ends lost 2 bases at V and 4 bases at J; junction bases unmatched: 6.

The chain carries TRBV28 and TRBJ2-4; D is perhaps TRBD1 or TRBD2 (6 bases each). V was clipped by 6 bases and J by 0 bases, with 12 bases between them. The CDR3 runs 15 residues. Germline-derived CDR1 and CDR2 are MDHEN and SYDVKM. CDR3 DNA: TGTGCCAGCAGGGAGGGGGAACTAGCCAAAAACATTCAGTACTTC. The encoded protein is CASREGELAKNIQYF.

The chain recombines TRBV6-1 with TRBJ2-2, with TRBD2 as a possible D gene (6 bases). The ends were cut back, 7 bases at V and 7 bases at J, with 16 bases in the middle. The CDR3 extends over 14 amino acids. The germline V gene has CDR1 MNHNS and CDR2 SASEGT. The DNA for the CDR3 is TGTGCCAGCATCCGAGGAGGGTTGGGCGGGGAGCTGTTTTTT. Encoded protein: CASIRGGLGGELFF.

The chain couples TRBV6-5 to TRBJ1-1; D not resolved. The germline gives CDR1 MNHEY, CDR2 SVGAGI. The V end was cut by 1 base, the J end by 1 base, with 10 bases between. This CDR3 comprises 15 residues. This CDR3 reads CASSYFGSANTEAFF. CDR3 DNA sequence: TGTGCCAGCAGTTACTTCGGCAGCGCGAACACTGAAGCTTTCTTT.

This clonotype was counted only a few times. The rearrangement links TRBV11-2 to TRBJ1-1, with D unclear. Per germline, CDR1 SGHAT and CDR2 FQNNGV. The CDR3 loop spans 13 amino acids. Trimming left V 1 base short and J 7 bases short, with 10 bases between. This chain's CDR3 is CASSLGTGGEAFF. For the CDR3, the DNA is TGTGCCAGCAGCTTAGGGACCGGAGGTGAAGCTTTCTTT.

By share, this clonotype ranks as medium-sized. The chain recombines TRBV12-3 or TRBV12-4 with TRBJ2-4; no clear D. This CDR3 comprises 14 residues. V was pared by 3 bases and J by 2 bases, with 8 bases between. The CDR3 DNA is TGTGCCAGCAGTTTTCACGATACCAAAAACATTCAGTACTTC. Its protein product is CASSFHDTKNIQYF.

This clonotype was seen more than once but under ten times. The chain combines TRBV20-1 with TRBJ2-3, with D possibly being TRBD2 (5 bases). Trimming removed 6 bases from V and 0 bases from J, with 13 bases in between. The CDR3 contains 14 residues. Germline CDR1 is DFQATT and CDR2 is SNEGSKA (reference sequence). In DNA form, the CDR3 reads TGCAGTGCCCAGCCGTGGACTAGCACAGATACGCAGTATTTT. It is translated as CSAQPWTSTDTQYF.

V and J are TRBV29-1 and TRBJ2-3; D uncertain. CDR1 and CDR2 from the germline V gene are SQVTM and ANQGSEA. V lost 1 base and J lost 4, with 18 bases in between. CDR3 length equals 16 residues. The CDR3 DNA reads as TGCAGCGTTGAAGGGTTACTAACACGCGGTGCAGATACGCAGTATTTT. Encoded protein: CSVEGLLTRGADTQYF.

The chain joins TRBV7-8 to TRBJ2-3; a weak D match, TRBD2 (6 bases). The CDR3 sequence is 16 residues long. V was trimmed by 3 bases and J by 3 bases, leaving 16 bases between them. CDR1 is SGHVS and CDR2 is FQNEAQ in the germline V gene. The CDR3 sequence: CASSFGTSRATDTQYF. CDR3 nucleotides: TGTGCCAGCAGCTTTGGGACTTCGAGGGCAACAGATACGCAGTATTTT.